This T cell receptor beta chain was identified during a study of cytotoxic CD8 clonotypes in ibrutinib-treated CLL. The overall study: Samples yielded averages of 255,043 productive templates and tens of thousands of productive rearrangements.

Study-wide findings and caveats: Public clonotypes were seen rarely and were contracted or stable on treatment. At baseline, clonality was higher than in age-matched healthy donors and correlated with CD8+ counts.

To note about this clone: What it binds is not known.

With sequencing, the targeted depth ranged from 1 in 200,000 to 1 in 1 million T cells. The assay was immunoSEQ multiplex PCR, and TCRdb's table has in-frame clones only and misses some. The data show 53,000 or so clones, roughly 58% seen once. The CDR3 is 15 amino acids. CDR1 and CDR2 (germline): ENHRY, SYGVKD. V lost 6 bases, J lost 2 bases, and 9 bases stayed unmatched. This clonotype was obtained from a human donor with chronic lymphocytic leukemia. The chain is built from TRBV10-3 and TRBJ2-7; TRBD1 aligns across 8 bases. Sequencing used PBMCs, obtained at disease progression, from a patient treated with ibrutinib. The chain's CDR3 is CAIRAGTGGAYEQYF. The CDR3 DNA reads TGTGCCATCAGAGCCGGGACAGGAGGGGCCTACGAGCAGTACTTC.